Each of the 10 T cell receptor beta chains below was sequenced from the same sample in a study of liver allograft versus peripheral blood T cells. The overall study: Peripheral blood of the recipients supplied T cell receptor repertoires that were compared with those in transplanted livers.

TCRdb reprocessed the reads via MiXCR and lists one record per CDR3 protein. The sample has about 9,500 distinct CDR3 sequences, approximately 18% seen once; the top ten hold about 1.2%. The receptors derive from a human patient who had a liver transplant. Some T cells may have come from the graft donor.

V gene TRBV12-3 or TRBV12-4 combines with J gene TRBJ2-7; D gene unclear. Trimming took off 6 bases at V and 2 bases at J, with 17 bases between the two ends. The CDR3 is 15 residues long. Here the CDR3 reads CASSSSVGITYEQYF. DNA for the CDR3: TGTGCCAGCAGCTCATCGGTGGGGATCACCTACGAGCAGTACTTC.

This clonotype was counted only a few times. V is TRBV6-1 and J is TRBJ1-6; no clear D. Trimming shortened V by 4 bases and J by 9 bases, and 16 bases separated the two germline ends. CDR1 and CDR2 from the germline V gene are MNHNS and SASEGT. The CDR3 covers 15 residues. As DNA, the CDR3 is TGTGCCAGCAGTGGAGGGAGGGATAGAGCTTCACCCCTCCACTTT. This sequence encodes CASSGGRDRASPLHF.

This clonotype was seen more than once but under ten times. The rearrangement links TRBV19 to TRBJ1-1; no definite D call. The CDR3 runs to 11 residues. The V end lost 7 bases, the J end lost 1 base, and 4 bases lay between the germline ends. CDR1 is LNHDA, CDR2 SQIVND, per germline (reference sequence). The CDR3 sequence is CASNRNTEAFF. The DNA of the CDR3 is TGTGCCAGTAACAGGAACACTGAAGCTTTCTTT. Variable domain in full (rest from reference TRBV19 and TRBJ1-1): DGGITQSPKYLFRKEGQNVTLSCEQNLNHDAMYWYRQDPGQGLRLIYYSQIVNDFQKGDIAEGYSVSREKKESFPLTVTSAQKNPTAFYLCASNRNTEAFFGQGTRLTVV.

The rearrangement uses TRBV6-5 and TRBJ1-2, with 7 bases matching TRBD1. The CDR3 extends over 15 amino acids. Trimming cost V 5 bases and J 0 bases; bases outside gene matches: 6. Looked up from germline, CDR1 is MNHEY and CDR2 is SVGAGI. CDR3 residues: CASSEAGGSNYGYTF. The CDR3 nucleotides are TGTGCCAGCAGTGAAGCAGGGGGATCTAACTATGGCTACACCTTC.

V usage is TRBV5-6 and J usage is TRBJ2-2, with TRBD1 as a possible D gene (5 bases). Germline CDR1 SGHDT, CDR2 YYEEEE. V was pared by 4 bases and J by 6 bases, with 16 bases between. The CDR3 sequence is 15 residues long. The chain's CDR3 is CASSPTGQGAGELFF. CDR3 in DNA: TGTGCCAGCAGCCCCACCGGGCAGGGTGCCGGGGAGCTGTTTTTT.

This clonotype came up many times. V is TRBV7-2 and J is TRBJ1-2; D gene uncertain. The V gene's germline CDR1 is SGHTA and CDR2 FQGNSA. There are 13 residues in the CDR3. The germline V and J ends were trimmed by 2 bases and 5 bases, with 9 bases remaining between them. The CDR3 region is CASSLMSIYGYTF. CDR3 nucleotide sequence: TGTGCCAGCAGCTTAATGTCCATTTATGGCTACACCTTC.

In its sample, this clonotype ranks as medium-sized. The rearrangement links TRBV19 to TRBJ1-5, with a tentative D call TRBD1 (5 bases). Trimming stripped 10 bases from V and 11 bases from J, with 21 bases between. The CDR3 loop spans 13 amino acids. Germline V lookup: CDR1 LNHDA, CDR2 SQIVND (reference sequence). The CDR3 coding sequence is TGTGCCACCATGGGGAGGGGCAGCTGGTCCCAGCATTTT. The encoded protein is CATMGRGSWSQHF.

This clonotype ranks as medium-sized. The chain couples TRBV19 to TRBJ1-6, with a tentative D call TRBD1 (6 bases). In germline, CDR1 is LNHDA, CDR2 SQIVND (reference sequence). The CDR3 spans 15 residues. V was trimmed by 7 bases and J by 3 bases, leaving 13 bases between them. CDR3 coding DNA: TGTGCCAGTAAGGCGGACAGTTTCTATAATTCACCCCTCCACTTT. It encodes CASKADSFYNSPLHF.

This clonotype is deemed medium-sized. This chain links TRBV18 with TRBJ1-4; unclear D gene. There are 16 residues in the CDR3. Trimming cost V 0 bases and J 7 bases, with 15 bases left between them. The V gene's germline CDR1 is KGHSH and CDR2 LQKENI. This chain's CDR3 is CASSPPEGRAGEKLFF. The CDR3, as DNA: TGTGCCAGCTCACCACCGGAGGGCCGAGCGGGTGAAAAACTGTTTTTT.

The CDR3 region is CSAPNPQGVGGYEQYF. CDR3 in DNA: TGCAGTGCTCCAAACCCCCAGGGGGTCGGGGGGTACGAGCAGTACTTC. The J gene is TRBJ2-7, the V gene TRBV20-1; TRBD1 or TRBD2 may be the D gene (7 bases each). This CDR3 comprises 16 residues. The germline gives CDR1 DFQATT, CDR2 SNEGSKA (reference sequence). V was pared by 5 bases and J by 4 bases, with 24 bases between.